This TCR beta chain was retrieved from a study of beta chain features in type 1 diabetes. Via CD45RO/CCR7/CD25/CD127/CD95/CD27, cells of the CD4+ naive, central memory, regulatory and stem cell-like memory subsets were sorted. The investigators reverse transcribed all of the isolated RNA, so they sequenced expressed TCRB transcripts. There were about 3.6 million reads on average in the naive, central memory and regulatory T cell samples. Measured with immunoSEQ multiplex PCR; TCRdb has only the in-frame clones, and not every one. The data show about 170,000 clones, with around 8% seen just once and about 1% held by the top ten. Study conclusions and caveats: The question of HLA type influencing TCRB rearrangement was one that remained unresolved here. A moderate, significant TCRB CDR3 shortening appeared in type 1 diabetes across four CD4+ subsets.

The CDR3 has 19 residues. Germline V lookup: CDR1 SGHRS, CDR2 YFSETQ. V was shortened by 3 bases and J by 2 bases, with 26 bases between the two germline ends. As for this clone: What it recognizes is unknown.

This receptor was taken from a woman aged 40 to 50 with type 1 diabetes. Sequenced material: central memory CD4+ T cells from blood. J is TRBJ2-5 and V is TRBV5-1; D perhaps matches TRBD1 (7 bases). In DNA, the CDR3 is TGCGCCAGCAGCTCGTACCGTTTGGGCGCGGGACAGCCACAAGAGACCCAGTACTTC. Its protein is CASSSYRLGAGQPQETQYF.